One and the same sample provided the 21 T cell receptor beta chains below, sequenced in a study of cytomegalovirus exposure and HLA in healthy donors. PCR amplification relied on 60 Vbeta primers (plus 13 Jbeta primers). Assay used: immunoSEQ multiplex PCR; TCRdb lists only in-frame clones, some missing. The table includes 110,000 to 150,000 clones, around 80% detected once. Sequenced input: PBMCs. The receptors derive from a female donor in good health and CMV-seronegative.

The rearrangement joins TRBV5-8 to TRBJ1-3; tentative D call: TRBD1 (5 bases). The CDR3 contains 16 residues. Trimming pared 0 bases from V and 0 bases from J, leaving 10 bases between. Germline assignment: CDR1 SGHTS and CDR2 YDEGEE. The DNA for the CDR3 is TGTGCCAGCAGCTTGGTCAGGGACTTCTCTGGAAACACCATATATTTT. It encodes CASSLVRDFSGNTIYF.

The chain carries TRBV7-2 and TRBJ1-1; TRBD1 matches 7 bases. Germline trimming cut 3 bases from V and 11 bases from J; bases unmatched to any gene: 6. This CDR3 has 12 amino acids. Germline V gives CDR1 SGHTA, CDR2 FQGNSA. The CDR3 is CASSFSTGSAFF. The CDR3 DNA is TGTGCCAGCAGCTTCTCGACAGGGTCGGCTTTCTTT.

J is TRBJ2-1 and V is TRBV2; 8 bases agree with TRBD1. The CDR3 runs to 15 residues. The J segment lost 8 bases and the V segment lost 2 bases, leaving 8 bases of the junction unmatched. The germline CDR1 and CDR2 sequences are SNHLY and FYNNEI. The CDR3 DNA reads as TGTGCCAGCAGTGAATCGGGACAGGTCTCTGATGAGCAGTTCTTC. Translation: CASSESGQVSDEQFF.

The rearrangement links TRBV6-1 to TRBJ2-7; 7 nucleotides line up with TRBD1. Trimming removed 6 bases from V and 0 bases from J; junction bases left unmatched: 8. The CDR3 totals 15 residues. Germline loops: CDR1 MNHNS, CDR2 SASEGT. Here the CDR3 DNA reads TGTGCCAGCAGACTTACAGGGGCCAGCTCCTACGAGCAGTACTTC. This codes for CASRLTGASSYEQYF.

The chain employs TRBV28 and TRBJ2-7; TRBD1 is a possible D gene (6 bases). The length of the CDR3 is 15 residues. V lost 5 bases to trimming and J lost 2 bases, with 16 bases between them. Germline CDR1 is MDHEN and CDR2 is SYDVKM. Here the CDR3 DNA reads TGTGCCAGCAGTCCGACAACAGGGATTGCCTACGAGCAGTACTTC. Translation: CASSPTTGIAYEQYF.

This clone has more than one count but fewer than ten. The chain links TRBV5-6 to TRBJ1-4, with D possibly matching TRBD1 (6 bases). This CDR3 spans 16 amino acids. Deletions cut 2 bases from V and 3 bases from J, with 14 bases between. Germline CDR1 reads SGHDT; CDR2 reads YYEEEE. CDR3 nucleotides: TGTGCCAGCAGCTTTCTCTGGACAGAACCTAATGAAAAACTGTTTTTT. Translated, it gives CASSFLWTEPNEKLFF.

The V call is TRBV28, the J call TRBJ2-7, with D possibly being TRBD1 (6 bases). The germline CDR1 and CDR2 sequences are MDHEN and SYDVKM. The ends were cut back, 6 bases at V and 3 bases at J, with 18 bases in the middle. The CDR3 contains 15 residues. The CDR3 DNA follows: TGTGCCAGCAGGATACAGGGATGGGGATACTACGAGCAGTACTTC. This codes for CASRIQGWGYYEQYF.

The chain combines TRBV15 with TRBJ2-2, with 12 bases aligning to TRBD1. V lost 1 base, J lost 5 bases, and 2 bases stayed unmatched. The CDR3 totals 16 residues. Germline CDR1 and CDR2: LNHNV and YYDKDF (reference sequence). The chain's CDR3 is CATSRGDRGRTGELFF. CDR3 nucleotide sequence: TGTGCCACCAGCAGAGGGGACAGGGGGCGAACCGGGGAGCTGTTTTTT.

This CDR3 is CASSPRYSGRSPGELFF. The CDR3 nucleotides read TGTGCCAGCAGCCCGAGATATAGCGGGAGAAGTCCCGGGGAGCTGTTTTTT. The rearrangement joins TRBV9 to TRBJ2-2, with TRBD2 matching over 9 bases. Per the germline V gene, CDR1 is SGDLS and CDR2 is YYNGEE. V was clipped by 4 bases and J by 6 bases; unmatched bases: 13. This CDR3 contains 17 residues. Using reference TRBV9 and TRBJ2-2 for the parts outside the CDR3, the full variable domain is DSGVTQTPKHLITATGQRVTLRCSPRSGDLSVYWYQQSLDQGLQFLIQYYNGEERAKGNILERFSAQQFPDLHSELNLSSLELGDSALYFCASSPRYSGRSPGELFFGEGSRLTVL.

The V gene is TRBV10-3, the J gene TRBJ1-2, with 8 bases identical to TRBD1. J was trimmed by 4 bases and V by 0 bases; bases with no gene match: 4. CDR1 is ENHRY, CDR2 SYGVKD, per germline. The CDR3 is 15 amino acids. CDR3 in DNA: TGTGCCATCAGTGAGTCGACAGGGGATTCCTATGGCTACACCTTC. Residues: CAISESTGDSYGYTF.

CDR3 in DNA: TGTGCCAGCAGTCCCATCGAACCCGATCTAAGAGGGGGTCGACGGATCTACGAGCAGTACTTC. Translation gives CASSPIEPDLRGGRRIYEQYF. The V and J genes are TRBV27 and TRBJ2-7, with D possibly being TRBD1 (6 bases). The CDR3 runs 21 residues. Germline lookup yields CDR1 MNHEY and CDR2 SMNVEV (reference sequence). V gave up 5 bases and J gave up 3 bases, with 35 bases separating them.

V and J are TRBV10-1 and TRBJ2-1; 9 bases agree with TRBD2. V shed 6 bases and J 6 bases; nucleotides not matched to a gene: 9. The CDR3 contains 15 residues. The germline V gene encodes CDR1 WNHNN and CDR2 SYGVQD (reference sequence). As DNA, the CDR3 is TGCGCCAGCAGCATTGGCGGGAGGGCCTCCAATGAGCAGTTCTTC. It is translated as CASSIGGRASNEQFF.

The chain employs TRBV5-1 and TRBJ2-7; D not certain. The CDR3 is made up of 14 amino acids. CDR1 and CDR2 from the germline V gene are SGHRS and YFSETQ. V was shortened by 4 bases and J by 2 bases, with 13 bases between the two germline ends. This chain's CDR3 is CASSPQTSAYEQYF. The CDR3 DNA follows: TGCGCCAGCAGCCCCCAGACTTCGGCCTACGAGCAGTACTTC.

The chain links TRBV7-2 to TRBJ2-3; 7 nucleotides align to TRBD2. After removal of 5 bases from V and 4 bases from J, the junction contained 12 bases not matched to a gene. CDR3 length: 16 amino acids. Germline CDR1 is SGHTA and CDR2 is FQGNSA. Here the CDR3 DNA reads TGTGCCAGCAGCCCACTCGCGGGAGTCGGGTCAGATACGCAGTATTTT. Residues: CASSPLAGVGSDTQYF.

The chain employs TRBV28 and TRBJ2-7, with TRBD1 matching 7 bases. Trimming took 6 bases from V and 6 from J; bases not matched to a gene: 2. CDR3 length equals 11 residues. Germline V gene lookup returns CDR1 MDHEN and CDR2 SYDVKM. This CDR3 reads CASRTGAEQYF. The CDR3 region has the DNA TGTGCCAGCAGAACAGGGGCCGAGCAGTACTTC.

This clone was observed a few times. The chain couples TRBV28 to TRBJ1-1, with 8 bases lining up with TRBD1. The germline CDR1 and CDR2 sequences are MDHEN and SYDVKM. V gave up 6 bases and J gave up 4 bases; unmatched junction bases: 10. There are 15 residues in the CDR3. The CDR3 sequence: CASRPPTGVGTEAFF. In DNA form, the CDR3 reads TGTGCCAGCAGACCGCCGACAGGGGTCGGCACTGAAGCTTTCTTT.

The chain has TRBV7-2 and TRBJ2-1; TRBD2 might be the D (6 bases). The CDR3 runs to 12 residues. Germline V gene lookup returns CDR1 SGHTA and CDR2 FQGNSA. Between the trimmed V and J ends, which lost 5 bases and 9 bases, there was a span of 11 bases. The CDR3, as DNA: TGTGCCAGCAGCCCCGCCGGGGGTGAGCAGTTCTTC. As protein: CASSPAGGEQFF.

The rearrangement uses TRBV6-1 and TRBJ1-5; D is possibly TRBD1 (6 bases). In germline, CDR1 is MNHNS, CDR2 SASEGT. The CDR3 covers 14 residues. The V gene lost 2 bases and the J gene lost 2 bases, with 7 bases spanning the gap. The CDR3 region is CASSEHRGNQPQHF. The DNA of the CDR3 is TGTGCCAGCAGTGAACACAGGGGCAATCAGCCCCAGCATTTT.

This clone was observed a few times. The chain links TRBV4-3 to TRBJ1-2, with D perhaps matching TRBD1 (6 bases). Germline lookup yields CDR1 LGHNA and CDR2 YSLEER. CDR3 length: 16 amino acids. Trimming stripped 3 bases from V and 3 bases from J, with 17 bases between. CDR3 bases: TGCGCCAGCAGCCAGGGGGCAGAGGCGGGCGACTATGGCTACACCTTC. Protein: CASSQGAEAGDYGYTF.

This clone showed up just a few times. The same CDR3 also results from other DNA sequences found in this sample. CDR3 DNA: TGTGCCACCAGCAGAGATAGAGGCTCCTACGAGCAGTACTTC. Residues: CATSRDRGSYEQYF. J is TRBJ2-7 and V is TRBV15; D remains unclear. CDR1 and CDR2 (germline): LNHNV, YYDKDF (reference sequence). The V gene lost 0 bases and the J gene lost 0 bases, with 6 bases spanning the gap. CDR3 length equals 14 residues.

This chain links TRBV5-4 with TRBJ2-5; TRBD1 aligns across 10 bases. TRBJ2-7 matches the DNA end more closely, so the J call is doubtful. The germline V gene has CDR1 SGHNT and CDR2 YYREEE (reference sequence). This CDR3 is 16 amino acids long. CDR3 coding DNA: TGTGCCAGCAGCTTAGGACGGGTGACAGGGGGCCCCGAGCAGTACTTC. It translates to CASSLGRVTGGPEQYF.